A single count supports the clone carrying this T cell receptor (beta chain). The CDR3 extends over 16 amino acids. Germline V lookup: CDR1 MNHEY, CDR2 SVGAGI. V lost 2 bases, J lost 5 bases, and 16 bases lay in between. These data originate in a study of OX40 agonist ivuxolimab in advanced cancers. About the study: The drug used for patients, ivuxolimab, was an agonistic anti-OX40 (CD134) antibody. Of the patients, three showed partial responses, one with hepatocellular carcinoma and two with cutaneous melanoma.

Assay: immunoSEQ multiplex PCR; the TCRdb copy retains only in-frame clones and omits some. Counted here are about 100,000 clones, approximately 90% occurring once; the ten biggest clones make up roughly 0.56%. V and J are TRBV6-5 and TRBJ2-1; D is uncertain. The origin of this receptor is an adult with an advanced solid tumor such as melanoma, head and neck, liver or kidney cancer. The sequenced sample was CD4+ or CD8+ T cells sorted from blood, obtained in a trial of the OX40 agonist ivuxolimab. CDR3 DNA sequence: TGTGCCAGCAGTTACATTTCCCCCAATGGCAACAATGAGCAGTTCTTC. Its translation is CASSYISPNGNNEQFF.